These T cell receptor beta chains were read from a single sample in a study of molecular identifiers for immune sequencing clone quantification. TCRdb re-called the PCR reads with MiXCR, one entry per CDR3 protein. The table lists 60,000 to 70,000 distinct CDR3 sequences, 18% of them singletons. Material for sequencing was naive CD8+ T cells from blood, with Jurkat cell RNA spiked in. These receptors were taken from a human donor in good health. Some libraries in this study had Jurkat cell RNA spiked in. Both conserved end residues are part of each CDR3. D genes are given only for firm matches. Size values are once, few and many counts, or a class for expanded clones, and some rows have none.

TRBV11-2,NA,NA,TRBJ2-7,TGTGCCAGCAGACGGACAGTTTTCGACGAGCAGTACTTC,CASRRTVFDEQYF
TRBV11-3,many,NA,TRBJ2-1,TGTGCCAGCAGCTTAGGAGGCTCCTACAATGAGCAGTTCTTC,CASSLGGSYNEQFF
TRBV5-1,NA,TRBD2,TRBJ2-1,TGCGCCAGCAGCTTGGCCGGGAGGGCCCCGAACAATGAGCAGTTCTTC,CASSLAGRAPNNEQFF
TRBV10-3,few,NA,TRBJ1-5,TGTGCCATCAGTGACTCAGGGGTGGGTAGGAATCAGCCCCAGCATTTT,CAISDSGVGRNQPQHF
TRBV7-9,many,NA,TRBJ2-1,TGTGCCAGCAGCCCAGACTACACCTACAATGAGCAGTTCTTC,CASSPDYTYNEQFF
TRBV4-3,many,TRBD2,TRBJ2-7,TGCGCCAGCAGCCAAGGAAAAACGGGACTAGCGGCGTACGAGCAGTACTTC,CASSQGKTGLAAYEQYF
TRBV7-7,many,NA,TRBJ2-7,TGTGCTAGCAGCTTAGAGAGACCCGAAGAGGGCTACGAGCAGTACTTC,CASSLERPEEGYEQYF
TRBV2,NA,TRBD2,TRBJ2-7,TGTGCCAGCAGAGCCGGGACTAGCGTTTACGAGCAGTACTTC,CASRAGTSVYEQYF
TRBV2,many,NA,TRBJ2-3,TGTGCCAGCAGTGGCCCAGATAGCACAGATACGCAGTATTTT,CASSGPDSTDTQYF
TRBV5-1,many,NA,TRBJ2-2,TGCGCCAGCAGCCCAGGACAGGGACTAGCTTCCGGGGAGCTGTTTTTT,CASSPGQGLASGELFF
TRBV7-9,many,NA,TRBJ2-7,TGTGCCAGCAGCTTAGGATCCCCTCCAGGGGAGCAGTACTTC,CASSLGSPPGEQYF
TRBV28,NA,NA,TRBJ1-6,TGTGCCAGCAGTTCCCACCTTCGACAGTTCGCTTTTCTACCCCTCCACTTT,CASSSHLRQFAFLPLHF
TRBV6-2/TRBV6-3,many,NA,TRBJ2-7,TGTGCCAGCAGTTACAAGCCTCCGAGGACCAGTCCCTACGAGCAGTACTTC,CASSYKPPRTSPYEQYF
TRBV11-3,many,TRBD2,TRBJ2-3,TGTGCCAGCAGCTTAGCTAGCGGGAGCACAGATACGCAGTATTTT,CASSLASGSTDTQYF
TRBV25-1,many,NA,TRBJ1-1,TGTGCCAGCAAAGACGGGCCCGAAGCTTTCTTT,CASKDGPEAFF
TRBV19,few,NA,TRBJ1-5,TGTGCCAGTAGTATAAACCTGGACAGTAATCAGCCCCAGCATTTT,CASSINLDSNQPQHF
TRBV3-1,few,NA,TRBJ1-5,TGTGCCAGCAGCCAAGGTAAACAGGGCGGACAGCCCCAGCATTTT,CASSQGKQGGQPQHF
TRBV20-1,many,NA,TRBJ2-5,TGCAGTGCTCCCCGACTAGAATTTGGGGAGACCCAGTACTTC,CSAPRLEFGETQYF
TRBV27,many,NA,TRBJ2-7,TGTGCCAGCAGTTTCGGTAGGGCTTACGAGCAGTACTTC,CASSFGRAYEQYF
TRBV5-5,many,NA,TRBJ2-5,TGTGCCAGCAGCGCGGGGAACCAAGAGACCCAGTACTTC,CASSAGNQETQYF
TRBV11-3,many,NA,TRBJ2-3,TGTGCCAGCAGCCACGGAACCACAGATACGCAGTATTTT,CASSHGTTDTQYF
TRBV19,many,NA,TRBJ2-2,TGTGCCAGTAGTATAGGGCTCCAGCTCAGGTGGACCGGGGAGCTGTTTTTT,CASSIGLQLRWTGELFF
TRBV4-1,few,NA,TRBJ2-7,TGCGCCAGCAGCCAAATATTCGGACAGTCATACGAGCAGTACTTC,CASSQIFGQSYEQYF
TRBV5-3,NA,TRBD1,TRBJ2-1,TGTGCCAGCAGCTATGACAGGGGGCCCTACAATGGGCAGTTCTTC,CASSYDRGPYNGQFF
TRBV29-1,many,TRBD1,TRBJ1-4,TGCAGCGTTGACCCGGGACAGGGTAATGAAAAACTGTTTTTT,CSVDPGQGNEKLFF
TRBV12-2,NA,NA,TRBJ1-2,TGTGCAAGTCGCTTAAAATCCACCTTC,CASRLKSTF
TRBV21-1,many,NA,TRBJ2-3,TGTGCCAGCAGTGAACTACCGGGACTAGCGGGAAAAGATACGCAGTATTTT,CASSELPGLAGKDTQYF
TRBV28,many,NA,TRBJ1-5,TGTGCCAGCAGTTTAGGGAGGGGTACGGGTCAGCCCCAGCATTTT,CASSLGRGTGQPQHF
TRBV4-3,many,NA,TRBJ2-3,TGCGCCAGCAGCCAAGATCGGGGGGCCATTAGCACAGATACGCAGTATTTT,CASSQDRGAISTDTQYF
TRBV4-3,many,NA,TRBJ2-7,TGCGCCAGCAGCCAAGATCGACGACCAGCCTACGAGCAGTACTTC,CASSQDRRPAYEQYF
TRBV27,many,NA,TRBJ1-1,TGTGCCAGCAAAGCCTCGGGACTAAAGAACACTGAAGCTTTCTTT,CASKASGLKNTEAFF
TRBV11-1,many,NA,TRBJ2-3,TGTGCCAGCAGCCCCCCCGGGGGACGATTATCCCCTACGCAGTATTTT,CASSPPGGRLSPTQYF
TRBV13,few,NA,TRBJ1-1,TGTGCCAGCAGCTTAGGTGCCAAGGGGGACACTGAAGCTTTCTTT,CASSLGAKGDTEAFF